The 28 T cell receptor beta chains listed next were all sequenced from one sample in a study of CD8 T cells in ankylosing spondylitis. General study points: Ankylosing spondylitis blood appeared to carry a characteristic TCR beta motif of fewer than 10 highly homologous variants.

MiXCR was run by TCRdb on the 5' RACE reads, yielding one entry per CDR3 protein. Of about 130,000 distinct CDR3 sequences in the sample, roughly a sixth are singletons; the top ten hold 30% to 35%. Their recognized antigens are unknown. The source material was blood, either unsorted or a sorted T cell fraction (not recorded which). The receptors were gathered from a male donor with ankylosing spondylitis.

This clonotype was observed a handful of times. The chain joins TRBV27 to TRBJ2-7; TRBD2 agrees at 8 bases. Germline V gene data show CDR1 as MNHEY and CDR2 as SMNVEV (reference sequence). The CDR3 loop spans 15 amino acids. Trimming at V came to 4 bases and at J to 2 bases, leaving 7 bases not matched to a gene. The DNA of the CDR3 is TGTGCCAGCAGTTCCCCACTAGCGGCCACCTACGAGCAGTACTTC. This sequence encodes CASSSPLAATYEQYF.

The rearrangement uses TRBV27 and TRBJ1-4; a possible D gene is TRBD1 (6 bases). CDR3 size: 15 residues. Trimming removed 5 bases from V and 5 bases from J, with 15 bases in between. Germline CDR1 reads MNHEY; CDR2 reads SMNVEV (reference sequence). The CDR3 protein is CASSPLGTRNEKLFF. The CDR3, as DNA: TGTGCCAGCAGTCCCCTCGGGACACGGAATGAAAAACTGTTTTTT.

The chain couples TRBV3-1 to TRBJ1-1; D is ambiguous. The V end was cut by 3 bases, the J end by 4 bases, with 15 bases between. CDR1 and CDR2 from the germline V gene are LGHDT and YNNKEL (reference sequence). The length of the CDR3 is 15 residues. The CDR3: CASSHPLPSGTEAFF. The CDR3 coding sequence is TGTGCCAGCAGCCACCCCCTGCCGTCGGGCACTGAAGCTTTCTTT. The full variable domain, with the rest looked up from reference TRBV3-1 and TRBJ1-1, is DTAVSQTPKYLVTQMGNDKSIKCEQNLGHDTMYWYKQDSKKFLKIMFSYNNKELIINETVPNRFSPKSPDKAHLNLHINSLELGDSAVYFCASSHPLPSGTEAFFGQGTRLTVV.

This sequence joins TRBV20-1 and TRBJ2-7, with TRBD2 matching 7 bases. CDR3 length equals 17 residues. Trimming removed 1 base from V and 4 bases from J; junction bases left unmatched: 16. The germline V gene encodes CDR1 DFQATT and CDR2 SNEGSKA (reference sequence). The DNA of the CDR3 is TGCAGTGCTAGAGGGGAGGAGGAAGCTAGCGGAGATTACGAGCAGTACTTC. Residues: CSARGEEEASGDYEQYF.

The J gene is TRBJ2-7, the V gene TRBV28, with a weak D call TRBD2 (5 bases). Germline assignment: CDR1 MDHEN and CDR2 SYDVKM. V was cut by 5 bases and J by 0 bases, with 14 bases left in between. This CDR3 is built from 15 residues. CDR3 nucleotides: TGTGCCAGCAGTGAACAATTGGCGGGCTCCTACGAGCAGTACTTC. This translates into CASSEQLAGSYEQYF.

This clonotype was seen more than once but under ten times. This rearrangement joins TRBV28 to TRBJ2-7; D may correspond to TRBD1 or TRBD2 (6 bases each). V was clipped by 6 bases and J by 7 bases, with 22 bases between them. The CDR3 loop spans 15 amino acids. The germline V gene encodes CDR1 MDHEN and CDR2 SYDVKM. CDR3 region: CASRSTLGGGTEQYF. The CDR3 DNA follows: TGTGCCAGCAGATCAACCCTCGGAGGGGGTACAGAGCAGTACTTC.

The chain carries TRBV5-1 and TRBJ1-5; 8 bases are shared with TRBD1. Trimming removed 0 bases from V and 5 bases from J; junction bases left unmatched: 4. This CDR3 is 15 amino acids long. CDR1 SGHRS and CDR2 YFSETQ come from the germline V gene. The CDR3 sequence: CASSLGPGGHQPQHF. In DNA, the CDR3 is TGCGCCAGCAGCTTGGGCCCAGGGGGCCATCAGCCCCAGCATTTT. The variable domain in full, completed from reference TRBV5-1 and TRBJ1-5, reads KAGVTQTPRYLIKTRGQQVTLSCSPISGHRSVSWYQQTPGQGLQFLFEYFSETQRNKGNFPGRFSGRQFSNSRSEMNVSTLELGDSALYLCASSLGPGGHQPQHFGDGTRLSIL.

A few counts support this clonotype. The V and J genes are TRBV6-2 or TRBV6-3 and TRBJ2-3; D is possibly TRBD1 (6 bases). The V gene lost 10 bases and the J gene lost 4 bases, with 18 bases spanning the gap. The CDR3 is made up of 14 amino acids. Per the germline V gene, CDR1 is MNHEY and CDR2 is SVGEGT. CDR3 sequence reads: CATLRGSRADTQYF. The CDR3 region has the DNA TGTGCCACCCTTAGGGGGAGCCGCGCAGATACGCAGTATTTT.

This clonotype was counted only a few times. The rearrangement uses TRBV7-9 and TRBJ2-7, with D perhaps being TRBD1 or TRBD2 (5 bases each). The CDR3 extends over 16 amino acids. Trimming stripped 5 bases from V and 3 bases from J, with 20 bases between. Germline CDR1 is SEHNR and CDR2 is FQNEAQ (reference sequence). CDR3 loop: CASSQGRSGSFYEQYF. Written as DNA, the CDR3 is TGTGCCAGCAGCCAGGGACGGTCGGGGAGTTTCTACGAGCAGTACTTC.

This clonotype has just a few counts. V and J are TRBV20-1 and TRBJ2-5; TRBD1 matches at 9 bases. The trim removed 3 bases at V and 4 bases at J, leaving 9 bases unmatched. The CDR3 sequence is 15 residues long. CDR1 and CDR2 (germline): DFQATT, SNEGSKA (reference sequence). CDR3 in amino acids: CSASMGQGSGETQYF. The CDR3 DNA follows: TGCAGTGCTAGTATGGGACAGGGTTCCGGAGAGACCCAGTACTTC.

This clonotype was counted a few times. The chain employs TRBV3-1 and TRBJ2-1; 14 bases match TRBD2. Germline loops: CDR1 LGHDT, CDR2 YNNKEL (reference sequence). Trimming took 3 bases from V and 12 from J; bases not matched to a gene: 16. The CDR3 loop spans 18 amino acids. This CDR3 reads CASSHRAWSTSGRVGQFF. CDR3 nucleotide sequence: TGTGCCAGCAGCCATCGCGCGTGGTCGACTAGCGGGAGGGTAGGGCAGTTCTTC.

The genes are TRBV2 and TRBJ2-7, with 10 bases that match TRBD2. The CDR3 extends over 15 amino acids. The V gene's germline CDR1 is SNHLY and CDR2 FYNNEI. J was trimmed by 7 bases and V by 1 base; bases with no gene match: 7. The CDR3 protein is CASSEGLAGAEEQYF. The DNA of the CDR3 is TGTGCCAGCAGTGAAGGTCTAGCGGGAGCGGAGGAGCAGTACTTC.

The chain recombines TRBV25-1 with TRBJ2-7; no clear D. The CDR3 has 14 residues. The V gene's germline CDR1 is MGHDK and CDR2 SYGVNS. The V end was cut by 3 bases, the J end by 3 bases, with 12 bases between. The CDR3 DNA reads TGTGCCAGCAGTGAGATGGGCCGCCACTACGAGCAGTACTTC. It yields the protein CASSEMGRHYEQYF.

This clonotype was seen only a few times. The chain is built from TRBV11-1 and TRBJ2-1, with 12 bases that match TRBD2. Germline CDR1 reads SGHAT; CDR2 reads FQDESV (reference sequence). The CDR3 totals 19 residues. Trimming removed 3 bases from V and 3 bases from J; junction bases left unmatched: 12. The CDR3 loop reads CASSFPLAGGREVYNEQFF. DNA of the CDR3: TGTGCCAGCAGCTTCCCACTAGCGGGAGGACGAGAGGTCTACAATGAGCAGTTCTTC.

This rearrangement joins TRBV27 to TRBJ2-7; D gene ambiguous. This CDR3 region has 13 residues. V lost 2 bases, J lost 2 bases, and 7 bases lay in between. The germline V gene encodes CDR1 MNHEY and CDR2 SMNVEV (reference sequence). The CDR3 DNA is TGTGCCAGCAGTTTAAAACCTACCTACGAGCAGTACTTC. Protein sequence: CASSLKPTYEQYF.

This clonotype was detected once. The V gene is TRBV2, the J gene TRBJ2-7; D remains ambiguous. The CDR3 length is 16 residues. Trimming pared 7 bases from V and 2 bases from J, leaving 21 bases between. Per the germline V gene, CDR1 is SNHLY and CDR2 is FYNNEI. CDR3 sequence: CASTSPERPIPYEQYF. CDR3 sequence (DNA): TGTGCCAGCACCTCCCCGGAGAGACCGATCCCCTACGAGCAGTACTTC. Variable domain in full (rest from reference TRBV2 and TRBJ2-7): EPEVTQTPSHQVTQMGQEVILRCVPISNHLYFYWYRQILGQKVEFLVSFYNNEISEKSEIFDDQFSVERPDGSNFTLKIRSTKLEDSAMYFCASTSPERPIPYEQYFGPGTRLTVT.

This clonotype was counted only a few times. The rearrangement joins TRBV29-1 to TRBJ2-7; either TRBD1 or TRBD2 may fit D (6 bases each). CDR3 size: 15 residues. Looked up from germline, CDR1 is SQVTM and CDR2 is ANQGSEA. V shed 4 bases and J shed 1 base, with 17 bases lying between them. The CDR3 is CSVGRGRGRSYEQYF. The CDR3 nucleotides read TGCAGCGTTGGCAGGGGTCGAGGGAGGTCCTACGAGCAGTACTTC.

This clonotype was recorded a few times. The chain is built from TRBV6-2 or TRBV6-3 and TRBJ2-1; tentatively, D is TRBD1 (6 bases). Germline V lookup: CDR1 MNHEY, CDR2 SVGEGT. The CDR3 loop spans 13 amino acids. V lost 2 bases and J 7 bases, leaving 9 bases between the germline ends. DNA for the CDR3: TGTGCCAGCAGTTACAGCCAGGGGAATGAGCAGTTCTTC. This translates into CASSYSQGNEQFF.

This clonotype appeared a single time. The genes are TRBV4-1 and TRBJ2-7; tentatively, D is TRBD1 (6 bases). Germline CDR1 MGHRA, CDR2 YSYEKL. This CDR3 is built from 16 residues. Trimming shortened V by 4 bases and J by 2 bases, and 18 bases separated the two germline ends. CDR3 in amino acids: CASSPAPGTTTYEQYF. The DNA for the CDR3 is TGCGCCAGCAGCCCCGCCCCCGGGACAACCACCTACGAGCAGTACTTC.

This sequence joins TRBV14 and TRBJ1-2; 7 nucleotides align to TRBD1. Germline values: CDR1 SGHDN, CDR2 FVKESK. The CDR3 contains 15 residues. Germline trimming cut 1 base from V and 3 bases from J; bases unmatched to any gene: 5. In DNA form, the CDR3 reads TGTGCCAGCAGCCAAGGCCAGGGGGTCTACTATGGCTACACCTTC. It encodes CASSQGQGVYYGYTF.

A few counts support this clonotype. This sequence joins TRBV27 and TRBJ1-2; unclear D gene. V was trimmed by 6 bases and J by 4 bases, leaving 9 bases between them. The CDR3 covers 12 residues. The germline V gene has CDR1 MNHEY and CDR2 SMNVEV (reference sequence). In DNA, the CDR3 is TGTGCCAGCAGGGACGGCTTCTATGGCTACACCTTC. Protein: CASRDGFYGYTF.

The chain uses TRBV13 and TRBJ2-7; 10 positions match TRBD1. V was pared by 4 bases and J by 4 bases, with 4 bases of the junction left unmatched. Germline lookup yields CDR1 PRHDT and CDR2 FYEKMQ (reference sequence). CDR3 length: 14 amino acids. CDR3 sequence reads: CASSSGQGGYEQYF. Written as DNA, the CDR3 is TGTGCCAGCAGCTCCGGACAGGGGGGGTACGAGCAGTACTTC.

This clonotype was counted a few times. The rearrangement joins TRBV6-1 to TRBJ2-2, with D uncertain. The CDR3 spans 14 residues. The V end lost 6 bases, the J end lost 0 bases, and 8 bases lay between the germline ends. Germline V gives CDR1 MNHNS, CDR2 SASEGT. The CDR3 nucleotides are TGTGCCAGCAGAATTCCAGCGAACACCGGGGAGCTGTTTTTT. This translates into CASRIPANTGELFF.

The J gene is TRBJ2-5, the V gene TRBV20-1; D unclear. This CDR3 is 13 amino acids long. The germline V gene has CDR1 DFQATT and CDR2 SNEGSKA (reference sequence). V was clipped by 5 bases and J by 0 bases, with 10 bases between them. The CDR3 bases are TGCAGTGCTCTCGACCGTGACCAAGAGACCCAGTACTTC. Translated: CSALDRDQETQYF.

This clonotype occurred a few times. This sequence joins TRBV12-3 or TRBV12-4 and TRBJ2-1; D uncertain. The CDR3 covers 15 residues. V was cut by 2 bases and J by 5 bases, with 13 bases left in between. The CDR3 nucleotides are TGTGCCAGCAGTTTATGGGGTGAAGGAGACAATGAGCAGTTCTTC. As protein: CASSLWGEGDNEQFF.

The chain has TRBV5-1 and TRBJ2-1, with a weak D call TRBD2 (6 bases). This CDR3 contains 13 residues. The ends were cut back, 0 bases at V and 8 bases at J, with 9 bases in the middle. The V gene's germline CDR1 is SGHRS and CDR2 YFSETQ. The CDR3 DNA reads TGCGCCAGCAGCTTGGTCGGGGGACATGAGCAGTTCTTC. It specifies CASSLVGGHEQFF.

This clonotype came up a few times. The V gene is TRBV7-9, the J gene TRBJ1-4; D might be TRBD1 (5 bases). Germline V gene lookup returns CDR1 SEHNR and CDR2 FQNEAQ (reference sequence). Trimming stripped 5 bases from V and 6 bases from J, with 13 bases between. The CDR3 sequence is 14 residues long. This CDR3 reads CASSRVQEDEKLFF. The CDR3 DNA is TGTGCCAGCAGCAGAGTACAGGAGGATGAAAAACTGTTTTTT.

The V and J genes are TRBV12-3 or TRBV12-4 and TRBJ2-7; TRBD2 aligns across 11 bases. The CDR3 covers 17 residues. V was pared by 2 bases and J by 6 bases, with 12 bases of the junction left unmatched. The CDR3 loop reads CASSLRGGLAGGGEQYF. For the CDR3, the DNA is TGTGCCAGCAGTTTAAGGGGGGGTCTAGCGGGAGGAGGCGAGCAGTACTTC.